This T cell receptor beta chain was captured by sequencing in a study of T cells after yellow fever vaccination. General study points: Most clones from primary vaccination were detected again post-booster (roughly 95% CD4, around 90% CD8).

TCRdb re-called the 5' RACE reads with MiXCR, one entry per CDR3 protein. The table includes tens of thousands of distinct CDR3 sequences, 3.4% detected once. V was shortened by 6 bases and J by 0 bases, with 16 bases between the two germline ends. This CDR3 is built from 16 residues. Germline V gene lookup returns CDR1 SEHNR and CDR2 FQNEAQ (reference sequence). This clonotype was counted many times. The receptor was isolated from a man between 18 and 35 years old who received the YFV17D yellow fever vaccine. This specimen consisted of PBMCs, either bulk or a sorted T-cell subset (CD4+, CD8+, memory, or dextramer-sorted; not recorded which), obtained roughly 47 days after the first yellow fever vaccination. The J gene is TRBJ2-3, the V gene TRBV7-9; TRBD1 might be the D (6 bases). The CDR3 DNA sequence: TGTGCCAGCAGGGGGCCGGGACACGCTAGCACAGATACGCAGTATTTT. Its translation is CASRGPGHASTDTQYF.